Following are 5 T cell receptor beta chains from one sample sequenced in a study of cytomegalovirus exposure and HLA in healthy donors. The PCR had 60 Vbeta and 13 Jbeta primers. Profiling relied on immunoSEQ multiplex PCR, and the TCRdb table lists in-frame clones only, not all of them. The sample includes around 140,000 clones, roughly three fifths of them seen just once. Sequenced input: PBMCs. These receptors were collected from a male donor in good health and CMV-seronegative.

This chain connects TRBV28 to TRBJ2-5; perhaps TRBD2 as D (6 bases). The CDR3 has 15 residues. Between the trimmed V and J ends, which lost 1 base and 4 bases, there was a span of 13 bases. Germline loops: CDR1 MDHEN, CDR2 SYDVKM. Here the CDR3 DNA reads TGTGCCAGCAGTTTATACAGGCAGGGAGGAGAGACCCAGTACTTC. Encoded protein: CASSLYRQGGETQYF.

This clone has only a few counts. Within the sample, other DNA sequences also encode this same CDR3. The chain has TRBV19 and TRBJ1-1; possible D gene TRBD1, 5 bases. The length of the CDR3 is 14 residues. Germline V CDR1 and CDR2: LNHDA, SQIVND (reference sequence). The V gene lost 3 bases and the J gene lost 6 bases, with 14 bases spanning the gap. The CDR3 here is CASSMAGFNSEAFF. The CDR3 DNA follows: TGTGCCAGTAGTATGGCAGGGTTTAATTCTGAAGCTTTCTTT.

The chain recombines TRBV11-2 with TRBJ2-7; D unclear. V dropped 1 base and J dropped 0 bases, with 13 bases sitting between them. The CDR3 totals 16 residues. The germline gives CDR1 SGHAT, CDR2 FQNNGV. The CDR3: CASSLARSEYSYEQYF. CDR3 nucleotide sequence: TGTGCCAGCAGCTTAGCCAGGTCCGAGTACTCCTACGAGCAGTACTTC.

The rearrangement links TRBV5-1 to TRBJ2-7, with 9 bases identical to TRBD1. CDR1 is SGHRS, CDR2 YFSETQ, per germline. The ends lost 4 bases at V and 5 bases at J; junction bases unmatched: 1. The CDR3 contains 12 residues. In nucleotides, the CDR3 is TGCGCCAGCAGCGGGGACAGGGACGAGCAGTACTTC. Amino acid sequence: CASSGDRDEQYF.

The V call is TRBV5-4, the J call TRBJ2-3, with 9 bases fitting TRBD2. Germline CDR1 is SGHNT and CDR2 is YYREEE (reference sequence). The CDR3 spans 15 residues. After removal of 6 bases from V and 2 bases from J, the junction contained 7 bases not matched to a gene. CDR3 sequence reads: CASTERGASTDTQYF. DNA for the CDR3: TGTGCCAGCACCGAGCGGGGGGCGTCCACAGATACGCAGTATTTT.